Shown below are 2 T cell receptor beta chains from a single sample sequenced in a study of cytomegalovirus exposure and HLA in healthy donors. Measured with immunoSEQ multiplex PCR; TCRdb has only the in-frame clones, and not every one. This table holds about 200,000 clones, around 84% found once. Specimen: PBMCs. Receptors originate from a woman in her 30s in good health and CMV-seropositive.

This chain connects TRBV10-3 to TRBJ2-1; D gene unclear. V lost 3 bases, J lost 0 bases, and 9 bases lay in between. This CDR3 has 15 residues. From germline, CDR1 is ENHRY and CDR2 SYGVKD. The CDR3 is CAISELERSYNEQFF. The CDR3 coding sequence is TGTGCCATCAGTGAATTGGAGCGCTCCTACAATGAGCAGTTCTTC.

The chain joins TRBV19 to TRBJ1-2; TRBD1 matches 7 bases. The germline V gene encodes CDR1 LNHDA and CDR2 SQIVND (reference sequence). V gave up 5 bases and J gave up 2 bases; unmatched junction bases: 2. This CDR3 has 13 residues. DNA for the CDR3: TGTGCCAGTAGTGCGGACAGGAACTATGGCTACACCTTC. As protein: CASSADRNYGYTF.